Here is one TCR beta chain with its context. This entry comes from a study of cytomegalovirus exposure and HLA in healthy donors. Primers included in the PCR were 60 Vbeta and 13 Jbeta primers. Using immunoSEQ multiplex PCR, the repertoire was profiled, and TCRdb retains in-frame clones only, with some absent. The table lists around 100,000 clones, over 65% of them singletons. Deletions cut 4 bases from V and 4 bases from J, with 16 bases between. Germline values: CDR1 SQVTM, CDR2 ANQGSEA. This CDR3 comprises 14 residues. The specimen was PBMCs. This clonotype was sampled from a middle-aged man in good health and CMV-seronegative. The rearrangement links TRBV29-1 to TRBJ1-2; tentatively, D is TRBD1 (5 bases). The CDR3 here is CSVGGGDEVYGYTF. CDR3 DNA: TGCAGCGTTGGGGGGGGTGACGAGGTCTATGGCTACACCTTC.